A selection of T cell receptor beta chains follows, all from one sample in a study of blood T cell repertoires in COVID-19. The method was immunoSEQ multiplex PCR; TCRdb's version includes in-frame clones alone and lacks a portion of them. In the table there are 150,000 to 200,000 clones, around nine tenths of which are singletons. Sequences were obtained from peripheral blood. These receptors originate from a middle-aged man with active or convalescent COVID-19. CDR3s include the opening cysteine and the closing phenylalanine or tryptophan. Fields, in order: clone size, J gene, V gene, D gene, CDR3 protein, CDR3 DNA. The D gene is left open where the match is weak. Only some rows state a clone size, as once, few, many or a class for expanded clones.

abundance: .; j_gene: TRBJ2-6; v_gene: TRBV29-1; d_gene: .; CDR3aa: CSTRGTGANVLTF; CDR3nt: TGCAGCACAAGGGGGACTGGGGCCAACGTCCTGACTTTC
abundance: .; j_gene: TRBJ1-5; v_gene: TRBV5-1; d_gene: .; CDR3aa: CASSLTGTGQPQHF; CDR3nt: TGCGCCAGCAGCTTGACAGGGACCGGGCAGCCCCAGCATTTT
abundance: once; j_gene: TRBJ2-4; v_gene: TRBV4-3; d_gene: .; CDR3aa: CASSQATGAKNIQYF; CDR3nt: TGCGCCAGCAGCCAAGCAACGGGGGCCAAAAACATTCAGTACTTC
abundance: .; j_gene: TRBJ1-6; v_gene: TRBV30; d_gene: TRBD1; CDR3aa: CAGRDSASPLHF; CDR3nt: TGTGCCGGACGGGACAGCGCTTCACCCCTCCACTTT
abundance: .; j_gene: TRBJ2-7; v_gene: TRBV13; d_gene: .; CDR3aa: CASTQDFLDEQYF; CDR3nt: TGTGCCAGCACCCAAGACTTTCTGGACGAGCAGTACTTC
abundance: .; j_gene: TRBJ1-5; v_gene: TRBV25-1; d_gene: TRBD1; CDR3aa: CASSTGGIDQPQHF; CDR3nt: TGTGCCAGCAGCACAGGGGGTATAGATCAGCCCCAGCATTTT
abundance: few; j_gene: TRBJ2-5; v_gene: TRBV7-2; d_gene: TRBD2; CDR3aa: CASSLVRTRTKETQYF; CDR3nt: TGTGCCAGCAGCTTAGTTCGGACTAGAACAAAGGAGACCCAGTACTTC
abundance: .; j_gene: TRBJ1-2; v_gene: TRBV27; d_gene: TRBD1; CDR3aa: CASSLFPGTGGSYGYTF; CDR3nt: TGTGCCAGCAGTTTATTTCCTGGGACAGGGGGCAGTTATGGCTACACCTTC
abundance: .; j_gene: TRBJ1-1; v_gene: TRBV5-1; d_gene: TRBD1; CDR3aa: CASSIQGTSNTEAFF; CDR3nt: TGCGCCAGCAGCATACAGGGGACCTCGAACACTGAAGCTTTCTTT
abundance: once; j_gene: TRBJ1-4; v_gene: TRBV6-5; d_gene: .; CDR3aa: CASSEGLTNEKLFF; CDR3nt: TGTGCCAGCAGCGAGGGTTTGACTAATGAAAAACTGTTTTTT
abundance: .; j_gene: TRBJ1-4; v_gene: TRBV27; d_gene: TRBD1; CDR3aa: CASSPSPDRTKLFF; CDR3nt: TGTGCCAGCAGTCCCTCCCCGGACAGGACTAAACTGTTTTTT
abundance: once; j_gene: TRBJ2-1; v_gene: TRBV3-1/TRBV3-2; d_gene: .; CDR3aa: CASSQEGGGSTKQFF; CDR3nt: TGTGCCAGCAGCCAAGAAGGAGGTGGCTCTACGAAGCAGTTCTTC
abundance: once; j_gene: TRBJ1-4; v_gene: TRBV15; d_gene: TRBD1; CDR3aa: CATSRGGQGSEKLFF; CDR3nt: TGTGCCACCAGCAGAGGGGGACAGGGAAGTGAAAAACTGTTTTTT
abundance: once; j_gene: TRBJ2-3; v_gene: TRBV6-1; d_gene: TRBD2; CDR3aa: CASVSPGGTDTQYF; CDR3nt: TGTGCCAGCGTATCCCCCGGGGGGACAGATACGCAGTATTTT
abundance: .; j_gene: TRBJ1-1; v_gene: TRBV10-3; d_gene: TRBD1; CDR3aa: CAIRDRGRFQAFF; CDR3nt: TGTGCCATCAGGGACAGGGGTCGGTTTCAAGCTTTCTTT
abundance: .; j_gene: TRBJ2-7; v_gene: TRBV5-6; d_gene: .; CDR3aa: CASSLVGVSSYEQYF; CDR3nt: TGTGCCAGCAGCTTGGTAGGGGTTAGCTCCTACGAGCAGTACTTC
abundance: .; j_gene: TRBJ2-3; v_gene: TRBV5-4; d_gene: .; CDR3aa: CAHPGLNTDTQYF; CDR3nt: TGTGCCCACCCGGGACTTAACACAGATACGCAGTATTTT
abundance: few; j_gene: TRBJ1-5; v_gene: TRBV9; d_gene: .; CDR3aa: CASSVDGANQPQHF; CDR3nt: TGTGCCAGCAGCGTAGATGGGGCTAATCAGCCCCAGCATTTT
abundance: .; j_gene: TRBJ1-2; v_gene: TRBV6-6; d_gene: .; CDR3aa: CASRSSEVRYGYTF; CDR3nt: TGTGCCAGCAGGTCGTCGGAGGTTCGGTATGGCTACACCTTC
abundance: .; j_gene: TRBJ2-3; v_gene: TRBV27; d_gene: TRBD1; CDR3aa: CASTYQGQGDTQYF; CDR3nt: TGTGCCAGCACCTACCAGGGACAGGGAGATACGCAGTATTTT
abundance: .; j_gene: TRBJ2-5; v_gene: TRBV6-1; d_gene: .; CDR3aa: CASSDFGAGETQYF; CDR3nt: TGTGCCAGCAGTGATTTCGGGGCGGGGGAGACCCAGTACTTC
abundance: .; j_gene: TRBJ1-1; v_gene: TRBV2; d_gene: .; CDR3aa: CASSVMSSGEAFF; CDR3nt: TGTGCCAGCAGTGTCATGAGTTCCGGTGAAGCTTTCTTT
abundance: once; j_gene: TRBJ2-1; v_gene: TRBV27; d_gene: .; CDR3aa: CASSVGQYNEQFF; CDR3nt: TGTGCCAGCAGTGTAGGACAGTACAATGAGCAGTTCTTC
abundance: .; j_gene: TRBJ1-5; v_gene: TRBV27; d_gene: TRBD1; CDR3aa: CASINRGRGNQPQHF; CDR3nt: TGTGCCAGCATAAACAGGGGGCGAGGCAATCAGCCCCAGCATTTT
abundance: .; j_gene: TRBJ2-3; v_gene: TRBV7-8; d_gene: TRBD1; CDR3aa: CASSWTGVGTDTQYF; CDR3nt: TGTGCCAGCAGCTGGACAGGGGTTGGCACAGATACGCAGTATTTT